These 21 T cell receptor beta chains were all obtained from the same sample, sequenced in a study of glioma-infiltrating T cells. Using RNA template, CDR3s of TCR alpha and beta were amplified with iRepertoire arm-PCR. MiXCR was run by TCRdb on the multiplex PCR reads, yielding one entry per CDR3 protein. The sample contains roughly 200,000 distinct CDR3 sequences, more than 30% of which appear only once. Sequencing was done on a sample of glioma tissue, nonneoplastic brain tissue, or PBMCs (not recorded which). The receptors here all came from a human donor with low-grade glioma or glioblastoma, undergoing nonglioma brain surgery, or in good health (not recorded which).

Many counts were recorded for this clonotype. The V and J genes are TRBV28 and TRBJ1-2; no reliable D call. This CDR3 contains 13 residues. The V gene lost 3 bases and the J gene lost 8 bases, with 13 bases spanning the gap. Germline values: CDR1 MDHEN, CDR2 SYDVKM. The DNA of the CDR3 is TGTGCCAGCAGTTTTTATAGGGTCGAGGGCTACACCTTC. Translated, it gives CASSFYRVEGYTF.

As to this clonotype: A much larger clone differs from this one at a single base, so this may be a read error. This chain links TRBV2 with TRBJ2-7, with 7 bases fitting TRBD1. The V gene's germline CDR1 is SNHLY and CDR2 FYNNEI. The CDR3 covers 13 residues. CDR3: CASIKDRRYEKYF. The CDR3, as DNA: TGTGCCAGCATAAAGGACAGGAGGTACGAGAAGTACTTC.

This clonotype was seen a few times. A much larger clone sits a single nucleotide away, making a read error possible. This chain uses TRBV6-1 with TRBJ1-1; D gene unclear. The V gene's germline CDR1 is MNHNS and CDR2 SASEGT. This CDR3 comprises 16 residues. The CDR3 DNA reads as TGTGCCAGCAGTGAAAAGTTGGGGAGCCTGGGCACTGAAACTTTCTTT. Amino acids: CASSEKLGSLGTETFF.

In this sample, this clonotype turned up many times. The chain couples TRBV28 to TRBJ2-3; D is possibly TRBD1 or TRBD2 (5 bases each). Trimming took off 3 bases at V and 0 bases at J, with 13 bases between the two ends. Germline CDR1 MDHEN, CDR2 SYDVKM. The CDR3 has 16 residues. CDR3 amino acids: CASSLGVQTSTDTQYF. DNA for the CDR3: TGTGCCAGCAGTTTGGGGGTCCAAACTAGCACAGATACGCAGTATTTT.

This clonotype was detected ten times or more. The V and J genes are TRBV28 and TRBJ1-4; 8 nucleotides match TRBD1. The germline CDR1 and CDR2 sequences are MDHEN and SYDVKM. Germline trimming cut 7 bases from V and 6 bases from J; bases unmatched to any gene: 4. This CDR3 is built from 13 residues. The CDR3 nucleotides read TGTGCCAGCAATGACAGGGGAGATGAAAAACTGTTTTTT. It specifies CASNDRGDEKLFF.

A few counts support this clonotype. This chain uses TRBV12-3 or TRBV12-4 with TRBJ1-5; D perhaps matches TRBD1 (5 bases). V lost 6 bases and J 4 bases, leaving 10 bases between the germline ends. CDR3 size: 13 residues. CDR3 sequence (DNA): TGTGCCAGCAGGCCGGGGGAGAATCAGCCCCAGCATTTT. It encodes CASRPGENQPQHF.

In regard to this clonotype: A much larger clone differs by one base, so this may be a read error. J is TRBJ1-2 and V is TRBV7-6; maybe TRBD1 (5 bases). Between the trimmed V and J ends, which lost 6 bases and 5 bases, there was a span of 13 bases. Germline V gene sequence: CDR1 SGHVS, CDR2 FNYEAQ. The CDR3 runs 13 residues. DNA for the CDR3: TGTGCCAGCAGGTCCCAGGGCCCATATGGCTACACCTTC. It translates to CASRSQGPYGYTF.

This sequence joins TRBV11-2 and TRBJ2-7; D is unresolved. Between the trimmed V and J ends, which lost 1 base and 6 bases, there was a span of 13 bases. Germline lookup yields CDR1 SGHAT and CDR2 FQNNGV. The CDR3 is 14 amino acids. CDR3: CASSLVLGEGEQYF. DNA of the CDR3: TGTGCCAGCAGCTTAGTTCTTGGCGAAGGCGAGCAGTACTTC.

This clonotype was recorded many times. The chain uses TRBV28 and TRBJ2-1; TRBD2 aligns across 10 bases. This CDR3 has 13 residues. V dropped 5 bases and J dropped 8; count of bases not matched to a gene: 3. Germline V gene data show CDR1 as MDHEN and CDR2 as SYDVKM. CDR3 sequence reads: CASSPGTSDEQFF. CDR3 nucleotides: TGTGCCAGCAGTCCCGGGACTAGCGATGAGCAGTTCTTC.

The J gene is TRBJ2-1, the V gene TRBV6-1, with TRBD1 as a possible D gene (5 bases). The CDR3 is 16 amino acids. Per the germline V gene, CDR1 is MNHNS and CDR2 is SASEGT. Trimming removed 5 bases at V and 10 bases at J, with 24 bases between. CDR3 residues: CASSPPGRRDTGEQFF. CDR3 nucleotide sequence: TGTGCCAGCAGTCCCCCAGGGCGGAGAGACACCGGGGAGCAGTTCTTC.

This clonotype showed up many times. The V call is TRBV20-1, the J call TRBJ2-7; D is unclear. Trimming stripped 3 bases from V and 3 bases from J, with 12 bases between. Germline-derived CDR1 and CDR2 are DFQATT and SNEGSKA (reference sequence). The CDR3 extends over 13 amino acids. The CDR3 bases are TGCAGTGCTAGCGGTGGGGTCTACTACGAGCAGTACTTC. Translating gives CSASGGVYYEQYF.

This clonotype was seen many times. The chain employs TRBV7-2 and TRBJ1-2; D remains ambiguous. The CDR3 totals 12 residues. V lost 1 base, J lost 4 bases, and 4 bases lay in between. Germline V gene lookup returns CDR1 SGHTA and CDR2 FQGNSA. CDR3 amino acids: CASSLGVYGYTF. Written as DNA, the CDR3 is TGTGCCAGCAGCTTAGGGGTCTATGGCTACACCTTC. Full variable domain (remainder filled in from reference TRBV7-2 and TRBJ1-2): GAGVSQSPSNKVTEKGKDVELRCDPISGHTALYWYRQSLGQGLEFLIYFQGNSAPDKSGLPSDRFSAERTGGSVSTLTIQRTQQEDSAVYLCASSLGVYGYTFGSGTRLTVV.

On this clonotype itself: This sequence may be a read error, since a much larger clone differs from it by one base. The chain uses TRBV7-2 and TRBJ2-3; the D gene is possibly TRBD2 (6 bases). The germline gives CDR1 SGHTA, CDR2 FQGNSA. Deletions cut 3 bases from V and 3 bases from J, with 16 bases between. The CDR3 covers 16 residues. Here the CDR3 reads CASSFPGTPRTDTQYF. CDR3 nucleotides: TGTGCCAGCAGCTTTCCCGGGACTCCTAGAACAGATACGCAGTATTTT. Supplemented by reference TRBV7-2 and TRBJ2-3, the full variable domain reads GAGVSQSPSNKVTEKGKDVELRCDPISGHTALYWYRQSLGQGLEFLIYFQGNSAPDKSGLPSDRFSAERTGGSVSTLTIQRTQQEDSAVYLCASSFPGTPRTDTQYFGPGTRLTVL.

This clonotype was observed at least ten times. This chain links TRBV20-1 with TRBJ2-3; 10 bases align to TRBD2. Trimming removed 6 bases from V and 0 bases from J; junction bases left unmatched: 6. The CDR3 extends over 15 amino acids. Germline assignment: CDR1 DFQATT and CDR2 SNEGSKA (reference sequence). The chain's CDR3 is CSACLAGESTDTQYF. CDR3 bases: TGCAGTGCGTGTCTAGCGGGAGAAAGCACAGATACGCAGTATTTT.

CDR3 DNA sequence: TGTGCCAGCAGCCAAGAGGGGTTAAGCGGGACCTTTTACAATGAGCAGTTCTTC. Its translation: CASSQEGLSGTFYNEQFF. The genes are TRBV3-1 and TRBJ2-1; 7 bases align to TRBD2. This CDR3 has 18 residues. The ends lost 0 bases at V and 4 bases at J; junction bases unmatched: 12. The germline V gene has CDR1 LGHDT and CDR2 YNNKEL (reference sequence).

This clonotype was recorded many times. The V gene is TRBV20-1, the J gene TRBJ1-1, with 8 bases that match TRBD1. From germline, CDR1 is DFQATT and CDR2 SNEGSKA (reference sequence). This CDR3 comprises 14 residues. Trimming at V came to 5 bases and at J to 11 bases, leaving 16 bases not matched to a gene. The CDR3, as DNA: TGCAGTGCTCCCCGGGGCGGGACAGGAGTCGTCGCTTTCTTT. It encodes CSAPRGGTGVVAFF.

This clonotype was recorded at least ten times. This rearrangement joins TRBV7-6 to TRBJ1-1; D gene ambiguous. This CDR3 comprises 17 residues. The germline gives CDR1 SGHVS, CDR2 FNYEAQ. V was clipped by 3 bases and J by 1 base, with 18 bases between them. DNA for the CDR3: TGTGCCAGCAGCTTTAGGTCAACTCCTAAGTGGAACACTGAAGCTTTCTTT. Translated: CASSFRSTPKWNTEAFF.

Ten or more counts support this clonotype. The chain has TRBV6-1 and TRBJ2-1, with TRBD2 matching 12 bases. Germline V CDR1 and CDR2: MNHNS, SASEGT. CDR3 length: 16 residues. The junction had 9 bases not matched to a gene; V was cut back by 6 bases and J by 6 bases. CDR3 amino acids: CASSSSSGRATNEQFF. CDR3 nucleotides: TGTGCCAGCAGCTCATCTAGCGGGAGGGCAACCAATGAGCAGTTCTTC.

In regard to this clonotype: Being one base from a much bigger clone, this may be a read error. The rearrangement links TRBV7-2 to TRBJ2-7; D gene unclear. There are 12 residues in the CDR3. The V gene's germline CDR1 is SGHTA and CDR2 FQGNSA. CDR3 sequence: CASILVVYEQYF. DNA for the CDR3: TGTGCCAGCATCTTAGTCGTCTACGAGCAGTACTTC.

As DNA, the CDR3 is TGCGCCAGCAGCCAAGAGCGTATAGAGGGGCTCCCGGCCTACGAGCAGTACTTC. It is translated as CASSQERIEGLPAYEQYF. This sequence joins TRBV4-1 and TRBJ2-7; D tentatively reads TRBD1 or TRBD2 (5 bases each). The V gene's germline CDR1 is MGHRA and CDR2 YSYEKL. Trimming cost V 0 bases and J 2 bases, with 20 bases left between them. The CDR3 runs 18 residues.

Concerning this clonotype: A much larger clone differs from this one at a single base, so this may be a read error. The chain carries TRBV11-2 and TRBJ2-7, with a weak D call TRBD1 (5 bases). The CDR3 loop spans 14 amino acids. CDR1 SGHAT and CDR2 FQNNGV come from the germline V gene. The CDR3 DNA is TGTGCCAGCAGCCTCGACAGACTCTCCTACCAGCAGTACTTC. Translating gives CASSLDRLSYQQYF. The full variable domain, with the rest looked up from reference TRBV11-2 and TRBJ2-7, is EAGVAQSPRYKIIEKRQSVAFWCNPISGHATLYWYQQILGQGPKLLIQFQNNGVVDDSQLPKDRFSAERLKGVDSTLKIQPAKLEDSAVYLCASSLDRLSYQQYFGPGTRLTVT.